The 30 T cell receptor beta chains below come from one sample, sequenced in a study of T cells in women clearing cervical HPV infection. Assay: immunoSEQ multiplex PCR; the TCRdb copy retains only in-frame clones and omits some. The repertoire table contains 30,000 or so clones. The source material was blood buffy coat. The receptors shown here come from a woman aged 18 to 75 with a cervical HPV16 infection that either progressed to CIN3+ or cleared (not recorded which).

Of note for this clone: The CDR3 extends 3 residues past the end of the read, so its final part is completed from the germline J gene. This sequence joins TRBV29-1 and TRBJ2-5; D perhaps matches TRBD2 (5 bases). This CDR3 contains 13 residues. CDR1 is SQVTM and CDR2 is ANQGSEA in the germline V gene. Trimming took 7 bases from V and 2 from J, leaving 14 bases between them. The CDR3 DNA, read in part, is TGCAGCGCCACACTGGACTTGCAAGAGACC. This codes for CSATLDLQET. The complete CDR3 protein is CSATLDLQETQYF.

Details on this clone: The DNA ends 3 residues before the CDR3 does, and the rest of the CDR3 is filled in from the germline J gene. The J gene is TRBJ2-1, the V gene TRBV7-8; 9 bases are a match to TRBD2. The V and J ends lost 1 base and 7 bases, in that order; junction bases with no gene match: 5. Per the germline V gene, CDR1 is SGHVS and CDR2 is FQNEAQ. This CDR3 has 15 residues. The CDR3 loop reads CASSLVGLAPNEQFF. The CDR3 bases that were read are TGTGCCAGCAGCTTAGTGGGACTAGCCCCAAATGAG.

Comments on this clone: Read coverage stops 3 residues before the CDR3 terminus; the germline J gene supplies the remainder. The genes are TRBV7-9 and TRBJ1-5; D remains unclear. Trimming cost V 2 bases and J 4 bases, with 12 bases left between them. The CDR3 loop spans 15 amino acids. CDR1 and CDR2 (germline): SEHNR, FQNEAQ (reference sequence). CDR3 sequence: CASSLSNSPNQPQHF. The sequenced part of the CDR3 DNA is TGTGCCAGCAGCTTAAGTAACAGCCCGAATCAGCCC.

The CDR3 spells CASSHQGNTEAFF. CDR3 DNA, as far as it was read: TGTGCCAGCAGCCATCAGGGTAACACTGAA. This rearrangement joins TRBV3-1 (or the pseudogene TRBV3-2) to TRBJ1-1, with D possibly TRBD1 on 5 matching bases. The read terminates 3 residues before the CDR3 end, so the remaining end is supplied by the germline J gene. V was clipped by 3 bases and J by 2 bases, with 7 bases between them. The CDR3 is 13 residues long. Germline loops: CDR1 LGHDT, CDR2 YNNKEL (reference sequence).

Regarding this clone: Read sequence stops 3 residues before the CDR3 end, and the germline J gene provides the missing end. The chain combines TRBV5-5 with TRBJ1-4; 7 bases align to TRBD1. CDR3 length: 15 amino acids. With V trimmed by 3 bases and J by 4 bases, 6 bases remained unmatched. The germline CDR1 and CDR2 sequences are SGHKS and YYEKEE (reference sequence). The DNA read from the CDR3 is TGTGCCAGCAGCTCCCCGGGACAGCGTAATGAAAAA. Its protein product is CASSSPGQRNEK. The whole CDR3 reads CASSSPGQRNEKLFF. Full variable domain (rest looked up from reference TRBV5-5 and TRBJ1-4): DAGVTQSPTHLIKTRGQQVTLRCSPISGHKSVSWYQQVLGQGPQFIFQYYEKEERGRGNFPDRFSARQFPNYSSELNVNALLLGDSALYLCASSSPGQRNEKLFFGSGTQLSVL.

Comments on this clone: From the germline J gene comes the end of the CDR3, since the read stops 3 residues before it. The rearrangement uses TRBV5-1 and TRBJ1-2, with a weak D call TRBD1 (6 bases). The V end lost 1 base, the J end lost 6 bases, and 7 bases lay between the germline ends. Germline V lookup: CDR1 SGHRS, CDR2 YFSETQ. This CDR3 spans 12 amino acids. The CDR3 here is CASSLNRDGYTF. The DNA read from the CDR3 is TGCGCCAGCAGCTTGAACAGGGATGGC.

About this clone itself: The read gets to within 3 residues of the CDR3 end, and the germline J gene fills in the rest. This chain connects TRBV7-3 to TRBJ2-3; 12 nucleotides align to TRBD2. Trimming cost V 5 bases and J 3 bases; bases outside gene matches: 3. Per germline, CDR1 SGHTA and CDR2 FQGTGA. This CDR3 has 15 amino acids. The part of the CDR3 DNA that was read is TGTGCCAGCAGCCCTAGCGGGGGGGCGACAGATACG. This translates into CASSPSGGATDT. The complete CDR3 sequence is CASSPSGGATDTQYF.

Regarding this clone: The read is 3 residues too short to cover the CDR3 end, so that end is filled in from the germline J gene. The chain links TRBV5-6 to TRBJ2-1; a weak D match, TRBD2 (7 bases). Germline V lookup: CDR1 SGHDT, CDR2 YYEEEE. V was pared by 4 bases and J by 7 bases, with 15 bases between. The CDR3 is made up of 14 amino acids. CDR3 in amino acids: CASSPGGPENEQFF. The sequenced part of the CDR3 DNA is TGTGCCAGCAGCCCCGGGGGGCCGGAGAATGAG.

Worth noting for this clone: The read is 3 residues too short to cover the CDR3 end, so that end is filled in from the germline J gene. The rearrangement uses TRBV20-1 and TRBJ1-2; D is undetermined. V lost 1 base to trimming and J lost 6 bases, with 15 bases between them. Germline assignment: CDR1 DFQATT and CDR2 SNEGSKA (reference sequence). CDR3 length: 14 amino acids. The part of the CDR3 DNA that was read is TGCAGTGCTAGAGTCTTAGGACTAACTGATGGC. Residues: CSARVLGLTDG. The complete CDR3 reads CSARVLGLTDGYTF.

A word on this clone: Read sequence stops 3 residues before the CDR3 end, and the germline J gene provides the missing end. The chain combines TRBV7-3 with TRBJ2-7; TRBD1 agrees at 11 bases. V shed 1 base, J shed 3 bases, and the junction held 2 bases outside the gene matches. This CDR3 spans 15 amino acids. The germline V gene has CDR1 SGHTA and CDR2 FQGTGA. The covered CDR3 bases are TGTGCCAGCAGCTTAATGGGGACAGGGGGCTACGAG. This translates into CASSLMGTGGYE. In full, the CDR3 reads CASSLMGTGGYEQYF.

Regarding this clone: The observed sequence ends 3 residues before the CDR3 terminus, with the missing tail filled in from the germline J gene. The chain recombines TRBV7-6 with TRBJ2-3; weak D call: TRBD1 (5 bases). Germline V gene data show CDR1 as SGHVS and CDR2 as FNYEAQ. This CDR3 spans 13 amino acids. Trimming took off 5 bases at V and 6 bases at J, with 12 bases between the two ends. The CDR3 DNA, read in part, is TGTGCCAGCAGCGAAGGGGTGGGCGATACG. Its translation: CASSEGVGDT. The entire CDR3 reads CASSEGVGDTQYF.

As regards this clone: The read ends 3 residues shy of where the CDR3 ends; the end is completed using the germline J gene. The gene calls are TRBV5-1 and TRBJ2-3, with 7 bases aligning to TRBD2. The CDR3 loop spans 15 amino acids. Losses at the gene ends were 0 bases for V and 2 bases for J; bases not matched to a gene: 3. From germline, CDR1 is SGHRS and CDR2 YFSETQ. CDR3 bases read: TGCGCCAGCAGCTTGGACGGGGGGTTCACAGATACG. Its protein product is CASSLDGGFTDT. The whole CDR3 protein reads CASSLDGGFTDTQYF.

Remarks on this clone: The CDR3 end falls 3 residues outside the read, so it is completed with the germline J gene. The chain joins TRBV20-1 to TRBJ1-5, with D maybe TRBD1 (6 bases). Germline loops: CDR1 DFQATT, CDR2 SNEGSKA (reference sequence). The CDR3 contains 16 residues. V lost 5 bases to trimming and J lost 0 bases, with 17 bases between them. The CDR3 is CSAAVGGADSNQPQHF. CDR3 DNA, as far as it was read: TGCAGTGCTGCCGTAGGGGGGGCCGATAGCAATCAGCCC.

Comments on this clone: Coverage ceases 3 residues before the CDR3 finishes, and the germline J gene fills in the end. V usage is TRBV27 and J usage is TRBJ2-4; 7 nucleotides align to TRBD1. CDR1 is MNHEY, CDR2 SMNVEV, per germline (reference sequence). The CDR3 contains 12 residues. CDR3 protein: CASSFPGTAQYF. The CDR3 bases that were read are TGTGCCAGCAGCTTCCCCGGGACAGCT.

Comments on this clone: The read finishes 3 residues shy of the CDR3 end, and the germline J gene is used to complete it. This rearrangement joins TRBV30 to TRBJ1-2; D gene uncertain. The length of the CDR3 is 14 residues. Per the germline V gene, CDR1 is GTSNPN and CDR2 is SVGIG (reference sequence). The V gene lost 1 base and the J gene lost 7 bases, with 16 bases spanning the gap. The CDR3 protein is CAWSAGASGLGYTF. Incomplete CDR3 DNA: TGTGCCTGGAGTGCTGGAGCGTCTGGACTTGGC.

As concerns this clone: The sequenced fragment ends 3 residues before the CDR3 boundary, so the rest is inferred from the germline J gene. The V gene is TRBV6-4, the J gene TRBJ1-4; the D gene is possibly TRBD1 (6 bases). The CDR3 is 15 residues long. Germline V lookup: CDR1 MRHNA, CDR2 SNTAGT. The V end lost 4 bases, the J end lost 5 bases, and 14 bases lay between the germline ends. The sequenced part of the CDR3 DNA is TGTGCCAGCAGTGCCACAGGGAAGGGGAATGAAAAA. Its protein product is CASSATGKGNEK. The entire CDR3 reads CASSATGKGNEKLFF.

A word on this clone: From the germline J gene comes the end of the CDR3, since the read stops 3 residues before it. The gene calls are TRBV5-6 and TRBJ1-1; tentatively, D is TRBD1 (6 bases). V gave up 2 bases and J gave up 2 bases, with 10 bases separating them. In germline, CDR1 is SGHDT, CDR2 YYEEEE. The CDR3 sequence is 14 residues long. The part of the CDR3 DNA that was read is TGTGCCAGCAGCTTTCAGGGGTTTAACACTGAA. This codes for CASSFQGFNTE. The complete CDR3 sequence is CASSFQGFNTEAFF.

As regards this clone: The sequenced fragment ends 3 residues before the CDR3 boundary, so the rest is inferred from the germline J gene. The chain recombines TRBV18 with TRBJ2-1, with 16 positions matching TRBD2. This CDR3 has 15 amino acids. V gave up 3 bases and J gave up 8 bases; unmatched junction bases: 1. CDR1 KGHSH and CDR2 LQKENI come from the germline V gene. The CDR3 bases that were read are TGTGCCAGCTCACCTGGGACTAGCGGGGGGGATGAG. Amino acid sequence: CASSPGTSGGDE. Given in full, the CDR3 is CASSPGTSGGDEQFF. Complete variable domain (other parts from reference TRBV18 and TRBJ2-1): NAGVMQNPRHLVRRRGQEARLRCSPMKGHSHVYWYRQLPEEGLKFMVYLQKENIIDESGMPKERFSAEFPKEGPSILRIQQVVRGDSAAYFCASSPGTSGGDEQFFGPGTRLTVL.

Concerning this clone itself: The observed sequence ends 3 residues before the CDR3 terminus, with the missing tail filled in from the germline J gene. The rearrangement links TRBV11-2 to TRBJ2-5; D call uncertain. Germline-derived CDR1 and CDR2 are SGHAT and FQNNGV. This CDR3 is 14 amino acids long. Between the trimmed V and J ends, which lost 1 base and 1 base, there was a span of 7 bases. CDR3 bases read: TGTGCCAGCAGCTTAGGAGGCCTCCAAGAGACC. As protein: CASSLGGLQET. The complete CDR3 reads CASSLGGLQETQYF.

With respect to this clone: Read sequence stops 3 residues before the CDR3 end, and the germline J gene provides the missing end. The chain joins TRBV12-3 or TRBV12-4 to TRBJ1-1; a possible D gene is TRBD1 (5 bases). The CDR3 runs 15 residues. Incomplete CDR3 DNA: TGTGCCAGCAGTCCCCAAGACTTGGATTTGGGGCCA. Protein sequence: CASSPQDLDLGP. The entire CDR3 protein is CASSPQDLDLGPAFF.

Concerning this clone: The DNA ends 3 residues before the CDR3 does, and the rest of the CDR3 is filled in from the germline J gene. The chain combines TRBV7-6 with TRBJ2-3, with 9 bases identical to TRBD2. The CDR3 totals 17 residues. V gave up 2 bases and J gave up 2 bases; unmatched junction bases: 8. Germline V gene sequence: CDR1 SGHVS, CDR2 FNYEAQ. The CDR3 sequence is CASSLIERGAVTDTQYF. CDR3 bases read: TGTGCCAGCAGCTTAATTGAGCGGGGGGCCGTCACAGATACG.

On this clone: The missing CDR3 end, 3 residues past where the read stops, is filled in from the germline J gene. V gene TRBV5-4 combines with J gene TRBJ2-1; 9 nucleotides agree with TRBD2. With V trimmed by 0 bases and J by 0 bases, 1 base remained unmatched. The CDR3 has 16 residues. CDR1 is SGHNT, CDR2 YYREEE, per germline (reference sequence). The covered CDR3 bases are TGTGCCAGCAGCTTGGGAGCGGGGGGCTCCTACAATGAG. It codes for CASSLGAGGSYNE. The entire CDR3 protein is CASSLGAGGSYNEQFF. The full variable domain, its missing parts supplied by reference TRBV5-4 and TRBJ2-1, is ETGVTQSPTHLIKTRGQQVTLRCSSQSGHNTVSWYQQALGQGPQFIFQYYREEENGRGNFPPRFSGLQFPNYSSELNVNALELDDSALYLCASSLGAGGSYNEQFFGPGTRLTVL.

As to this clone: The read gets to within 3 residues of the CDR3 end, and the germline J gene fills in the rest. V gene TRBV5-4 combines with J gene TRBJ1-4; 8 nucleotides match TRBD1. The CDR3 sequence is 14 residues long. Trimming took 4 bases from V and 6 from J; bases not matched to a gene: 5. The germline V gene encodes CDR1 SGHNT and CDR2 YYREEE (reference sequence). The CDR3 loop is CASSPDRVDEKLFF. The CDR3 bases that were read are TGTGCCAGCAGCCCGGACAGGGTGGATGAAAAA.

In regard to this clone: The CDR3 end falls 3 residues outside the read, so it is completed with the germline J gene. The rearrangement joins TRBV29-1 to TRBJ2-6; a possible D gene is TRBD1 (6 bases). This CDR3 spans 16 amino acids. The germline V and J ends were trimmed by 5 bases and 0 bases, with 14 bases remaining between them. Germline V gene sequence: CDR1 SQVTM, CDR2 ANQGSEA. The CDR3 reads CSVQGSPGSGANVLTF. CDR3 bases read: TGCAGCGTTCAGGGGTCCCCGGGCTCTGGGGCCAACGTC.

As concerns this clone: The read ends 3 residues before the CDR3 terminus; that terminus is restored from the germline J gene. This rearrangement joins TRBV5-1 to TRBJ1-5, with 8 bases aligning to TRBD1. CDR3 size: 14 residues. The germline gives CDR1 SGHRS, CDR2 YFSETQ. Losses at the gene ends were 2 bases for V and 7 bases for J; bases not matched to a gene: 5. CDR3 in amino acids: CASSLGQGEQPQHF. Incomplete CDR3 DNA: TGCGCCAGCAGCTTAGGACAGGGTGAGCAGCCC.

Worth noting for this clone: Read data end 3 residues before the CDR3 end; the end is taken from the germline J gene. This chain joins TRBV10-2 and TRBJ2-5, with unresolved D. V lost 3 bases, J lost 5 bases, and 4 bases lay in between. The CDR3 loop spans 11 amino acids. The germline CDR1 and CDR2 sequences are WSHSY and SAAADI. The CDR3 loop reads CASSDRETQYF. CDR3 DNA, as far as it was read: TGCGCCAGCAGTGACCGGGAGACC.

Points on this clone: With the read ending 3 residues before the CDR3 end, the germline J gene is used to fill in that end. The rearrangement joins TRBV6-2 or TRBV6-3 to TRBJ1-1, with 7 bases matching TRBD1. CDR1 MNHEY and CDR2 SVGEGT come from the germline V gene. CDR3 length: 12 amino acids. CDR3 in amino acids: CASSYQTGKAFF. The covered CDR3 bases are TGTGCCAGCAGTTACCAGACAGGGAAG.

A note on this clone: The read terminates 3 residues before the CDR3 end, so the remaining end is supplied by the germline J gene. The chain combines TRBV20-1 with TRBJ2-1; the D is unclear. Between the trimmed V and J ends, which lost 1 base and 1 base, there was a span of 14 bases. Germline lookup yields CDR1 DFQATT and CDR2 SNEGSKA (reference sequence). The CDR3 consists of 16 residues. The covered CDR3 bases are TGCAGTGCTAGAGGCCTCAGGTTTAGATCCTACAATGAG. Translation gives CSARGLRFRSYNE. Given in full, the CDR3 is CSARGLRFRSYNEQFF.

As regards this clone: The read ends 3 residues early relative to the CDR3; the germline J gene fills the gap. J is TRBJ1-4 and V is TRBV13; a possible D gene is TRBD1 (5 bases). CDR1 and CDR2 from the germline V gene are PRHDT and FYEKMQ (reference sequence). CDR3 size: 15 residues. Trimming left V 4 bases short and J 3 bases short, with 12 bases between. The sequenced part of the CDR3 DNA is TGTGCCAGCAGCTCGGGACTGCTAGCTAATGAAAAA. Translated: CASSSGLLANEK. In full, the CDR3 is CASSSGLLANEKLFF. The full variable domain, completed using reference TRBV13 and TRBJ1-4, is AAGVIQSPRHLIKEKRETATLKCYPIPRHDTVYWYQQGPGQDPQFLISFYEKMQSDKGSIPDRFSAQQFSDYHSELNMSSLELGDSALYFCASSSGLLANEKLFFGSGTQLSVL.

A note on this clone: The CDR3 end is not reached by the read, which stops 3 residues before it; the germline J gene fills it in. This chain joins TRBV18 and TRBJ2-5; TRBD2 matches at 10 bases. Germline V gives CDR1 KGHSH, CDR2 LQKENI. The junction had 7 bases not matched to a gene; V was cut back by 4 bases and J by 5 bases. This CDR3 contains 15 residues. Incomplete CDR3 DNA: TGTGCCAGCTCACGGAGCGGGGGGGTTTCTGAGACC. Translated, it gives CASSRSGGVSET. In full, the CDR3 reads CASSRSGGVSETQYF.